The present T cell receptor (beta chain) was sequenced within a study of post-analysis software for immune sequencing data. This clonotype was detected ten times or more. Trimming at V came to 4 bases and at J to 15 bases, leaving 20 bases not matched to a gene. The germline gives CDR1 SGHKS, CDR2 YYEKEE (reference sequence). The CDR3 covers 16 residues. Each TCR beta cDNA library carried unique molecular identifiers. From the PCR reads, TCRdb called clonotypes with MiXCR, one entry per CDR3 protein. The table lists 150,000 to 200,000 distinct CDR3 sequences, around 34% of them singletons, with around 30% in the top ten.

This specimen was blood, taken after autologous hematopoietic stem cell transplantation. The clonotype was recovered from a girl between 10 and 17 years old with multiple sclerosis. V gene TRBV5-5 combines with J gene TRBJ2-1, with 9 bases matching TRBD2. The CDR3 loop is CASSAEGTSRNMGGFF. DNA of the CDR3: TGTGCCAGCAGCGCAGAGGGGACTAGCAGGAACATGGGGGGGTTCTTC. The full variable domain, in which reference TRBV5-5 and TRBJ2-1 provide the parts outside the CDR3, is DAGVTQSPTHLIKTRGQQVTLRCSPISGHKSVSWYQQVLGQGPQFIFQYYEKEERGRGNFPDRFSARQFPNYSSELNVNALLLGDSALYLCASSAEGTSRNMGGFFGPGTRLTVL.